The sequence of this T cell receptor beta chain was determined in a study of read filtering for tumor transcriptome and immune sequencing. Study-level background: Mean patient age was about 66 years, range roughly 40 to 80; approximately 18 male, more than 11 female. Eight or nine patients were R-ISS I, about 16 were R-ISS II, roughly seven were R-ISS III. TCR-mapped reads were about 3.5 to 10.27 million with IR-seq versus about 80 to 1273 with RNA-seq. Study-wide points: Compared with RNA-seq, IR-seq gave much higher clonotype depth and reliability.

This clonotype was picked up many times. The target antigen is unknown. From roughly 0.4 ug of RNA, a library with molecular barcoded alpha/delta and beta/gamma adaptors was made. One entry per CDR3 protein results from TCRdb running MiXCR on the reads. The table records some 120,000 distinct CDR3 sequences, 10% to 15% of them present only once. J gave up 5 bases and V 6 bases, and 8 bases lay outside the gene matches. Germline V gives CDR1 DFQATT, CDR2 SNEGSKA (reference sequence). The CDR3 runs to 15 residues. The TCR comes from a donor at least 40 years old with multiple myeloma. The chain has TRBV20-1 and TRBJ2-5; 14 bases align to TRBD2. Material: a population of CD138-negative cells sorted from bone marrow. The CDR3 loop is CSATGLAGDWETQYF. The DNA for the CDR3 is TGCAGTGCCACGGGACTAGCGGGAGATTGGGAGACCCAGTACTTC.